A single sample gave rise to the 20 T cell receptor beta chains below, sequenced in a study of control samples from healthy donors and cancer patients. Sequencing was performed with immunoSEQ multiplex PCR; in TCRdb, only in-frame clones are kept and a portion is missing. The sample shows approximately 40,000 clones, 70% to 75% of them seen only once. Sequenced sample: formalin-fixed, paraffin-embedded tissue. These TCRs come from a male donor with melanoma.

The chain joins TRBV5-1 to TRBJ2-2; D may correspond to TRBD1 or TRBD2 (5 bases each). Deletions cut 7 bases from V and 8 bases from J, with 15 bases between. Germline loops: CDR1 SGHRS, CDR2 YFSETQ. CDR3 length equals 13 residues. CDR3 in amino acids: CASSSGARGELFF. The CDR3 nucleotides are TGCGCCAGCTCCTCCGGGGCGAGGGGGGAGCTGTTTTTT.

The CDR3 spells CASTPGGSLGTDTQYF. As DNA, the CDR3 is TGTGCCAGCACCCCGGGAGGGAGCTTAGGTACAGATACGCAGTATTTT. V and J are TRBV5-4 and TRBJ2-3, with 8 positions matching TRBD2. Germline V gives CDR1 SGHNT, CDR2 YYREEE (reference sequence). This CDR3 spans 16 amino acids. Trimming removed 6 bases from V and 3 bases from J; junction bases left unmatched: 12.

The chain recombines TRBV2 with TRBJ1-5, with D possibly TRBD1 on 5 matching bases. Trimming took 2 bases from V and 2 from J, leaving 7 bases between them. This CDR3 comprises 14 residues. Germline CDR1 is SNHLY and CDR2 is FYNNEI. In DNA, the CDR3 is TGTGCCAGCAGTGAACCCAGGGGCAATCAGCCCCAGCATTTT. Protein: CASSEPRGNQPQHF.

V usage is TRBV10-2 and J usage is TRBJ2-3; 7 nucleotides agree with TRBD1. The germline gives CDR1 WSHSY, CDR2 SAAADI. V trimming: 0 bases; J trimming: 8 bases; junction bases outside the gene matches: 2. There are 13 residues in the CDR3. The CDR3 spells CASSESQGITQYF. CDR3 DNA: TGCGCCAGCAGTGAGTCACAGGGGATTACGCAGTATTTT.

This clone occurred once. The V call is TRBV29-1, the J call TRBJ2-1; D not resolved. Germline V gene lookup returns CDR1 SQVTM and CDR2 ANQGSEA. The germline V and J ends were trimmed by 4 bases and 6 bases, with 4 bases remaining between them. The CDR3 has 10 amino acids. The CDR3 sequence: CSVVGNEQFF. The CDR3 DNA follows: TGCAGCGTTGTGGGCAATGAGCAGTTCTTC.

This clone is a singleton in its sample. DNA of the CDR3: TGTGCCAGCAGTAGAAAACCGGGGCCCTATGGCTACACCTTC. Translation gives CASSRKPGPYGYTF. The chain recombines TRBV6-5 with TRBJ1-2; a weak D match, TRBD1 (5 bases). In germline, CDR1 is MNHEY, CDR2 SVGAGI. The CDR3 loop spans 14 amino acids. Trimming stripped 5 bases from V and 4 bases from J, with 14 bases between.

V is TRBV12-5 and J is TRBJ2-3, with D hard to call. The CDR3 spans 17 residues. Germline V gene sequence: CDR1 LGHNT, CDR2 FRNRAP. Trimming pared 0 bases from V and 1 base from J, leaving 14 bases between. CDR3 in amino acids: CASGLVPWGNRTDTQYF. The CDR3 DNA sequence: TGTGCTAGTGGTTTGGTACCATGGGGTAACCGCACAGATACGCAGTATTTT.

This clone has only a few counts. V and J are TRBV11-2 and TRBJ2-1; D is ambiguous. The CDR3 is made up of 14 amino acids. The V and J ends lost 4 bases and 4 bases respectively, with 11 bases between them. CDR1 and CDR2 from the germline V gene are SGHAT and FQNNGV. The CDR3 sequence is CASSSGVEYNEQFF. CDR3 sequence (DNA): TGTGCCAGCAGCTCAGGCGTGGAATACAATGAGCAGTTCTTC.

Written as DNA, the CDR3 is TGTGCCAGCAGCCTGGACAGGGCCAGCACAGATACGCAGTATTTT. As protein: CASSLDRASTDTQYF. V gene TRBV5-6 combines with J gene TRBJ2-3; TRBD1 matches at 8 bases. V shed 4 bases and J 0 bases; nucleotides not matched to a gene: 4. Germline V gives CDR1 SGHDT, CDR2 YYEEEE. The CDR3 extends over 15 amino acids.

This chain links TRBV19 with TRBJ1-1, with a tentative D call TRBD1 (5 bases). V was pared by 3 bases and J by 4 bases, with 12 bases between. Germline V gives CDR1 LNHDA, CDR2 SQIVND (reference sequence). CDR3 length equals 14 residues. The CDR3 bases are TGTGCCAGTAGTATGACTCCTGGGGCCACTGAAGCTTTCTTT. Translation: CASSMTPGATEAFF.

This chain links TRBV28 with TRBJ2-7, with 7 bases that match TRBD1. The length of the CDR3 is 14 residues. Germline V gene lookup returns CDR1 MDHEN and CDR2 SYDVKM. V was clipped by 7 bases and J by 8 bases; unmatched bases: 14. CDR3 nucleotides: TGTGCCAGCACCTCAACAGGGAGAGGGGGCCAGCAGTACTTC. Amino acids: CASTSTGRGGQQYF.

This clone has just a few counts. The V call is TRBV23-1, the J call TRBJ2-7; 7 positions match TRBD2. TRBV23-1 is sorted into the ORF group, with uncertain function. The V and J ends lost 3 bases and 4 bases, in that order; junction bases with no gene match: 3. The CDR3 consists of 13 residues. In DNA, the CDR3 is TGCGCCAGCAGTCACCCTAGCGGTTACGAGCAGTACTTC. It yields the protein CASSHPSGYEQYF.

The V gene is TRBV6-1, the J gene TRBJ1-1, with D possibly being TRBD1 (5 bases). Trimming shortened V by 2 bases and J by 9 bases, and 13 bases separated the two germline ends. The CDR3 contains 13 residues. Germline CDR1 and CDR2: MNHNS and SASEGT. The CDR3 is CASSERTSGKAFF. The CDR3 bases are TGTGCCAGCAGTGAACGGACATCCGGTAAAGCTTTCTTT.

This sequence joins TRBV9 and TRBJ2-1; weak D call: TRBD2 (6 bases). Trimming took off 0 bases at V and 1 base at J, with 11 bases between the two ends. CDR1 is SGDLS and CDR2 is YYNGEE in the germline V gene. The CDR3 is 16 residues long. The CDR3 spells CASSVEPGLSYNEQFF. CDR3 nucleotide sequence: TGTGCCAGCAGCGTAGAGCCGGGACTTTCCTACAATGAGCAGTTCTTC.

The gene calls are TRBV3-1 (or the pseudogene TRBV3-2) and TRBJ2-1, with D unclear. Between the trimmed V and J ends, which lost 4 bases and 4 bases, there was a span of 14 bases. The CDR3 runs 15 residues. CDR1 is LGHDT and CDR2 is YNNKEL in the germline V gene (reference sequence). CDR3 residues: CASSPPGHVYNEQFF. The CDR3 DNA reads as TGTGCCAGCAGCCCTCCTGGGCACGTGTACAATGAGCAGTTCTTC.

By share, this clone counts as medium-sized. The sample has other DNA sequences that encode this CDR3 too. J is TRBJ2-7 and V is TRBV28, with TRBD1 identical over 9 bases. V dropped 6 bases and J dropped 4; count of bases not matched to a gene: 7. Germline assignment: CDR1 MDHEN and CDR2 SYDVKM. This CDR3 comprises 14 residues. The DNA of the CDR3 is TGTGCCAGCAGCAACAGGGGGCATAGGTACGAGCAGTACTTC. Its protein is CASSNRGHRYEQYF.

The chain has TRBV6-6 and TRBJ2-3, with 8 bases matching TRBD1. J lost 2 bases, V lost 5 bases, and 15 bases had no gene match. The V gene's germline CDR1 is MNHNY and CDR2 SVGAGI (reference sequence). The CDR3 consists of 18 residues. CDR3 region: CASSPRPGQASSTDTQYF. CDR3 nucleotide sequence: TGTGCCAGCAGTCCGAGGCCGGGACAGGCCTCCTCCACAGATACGCAGTATTTT.

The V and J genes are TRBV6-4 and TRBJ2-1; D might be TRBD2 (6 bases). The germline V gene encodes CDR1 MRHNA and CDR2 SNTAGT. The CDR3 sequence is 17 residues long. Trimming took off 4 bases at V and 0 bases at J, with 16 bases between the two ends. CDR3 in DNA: TGTGCCAGCAGTGCACTCCCACTGGGAGGCTCCTACAATGAGCAGTTCTTC. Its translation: CASSALPLGGSYNEQFF.

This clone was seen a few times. CDR3 sequence reads: CASSVDMASGRHEQYF. The CDR3 region has the DNA TGTGCCAGCAGCGTAGACATGGCTAGCGGGAGGCACGAGCAGTACTTC. The chain couples TRBV9 to TRBJ2-7; 11 bases agree with TRBD2. The CDR3 is 16 amino acids. The germline CDR1 and CDR2 sequences are SGDLS and YYNGEE. V lost 0 bases and J lost 5; bases outside the gene matches: 7.

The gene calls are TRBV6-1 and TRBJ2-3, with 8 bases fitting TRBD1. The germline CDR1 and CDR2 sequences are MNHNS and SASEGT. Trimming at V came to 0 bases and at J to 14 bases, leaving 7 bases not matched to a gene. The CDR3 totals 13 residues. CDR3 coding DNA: TGTGCCAGCAGTGAAGCGCTTGGGCAGGGGGCGTATTTT. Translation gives CASSEALGQGAYF.